The present entry profiles one TCR beta chain with its context. The data originate from a study of blood T cell repertoires in COVID-19. As for the study in general: COVID-19 samples from acute and convalescent phases originated in the United States, Italy and Spain. Nucleic acid was either cDNA or gDNA, and it came from T cells, B-cell-depleted T cells, or PBMCs.

Living in under 30 US areas, the participants were between roughly 18 and 95 years of age. Trimming took 6 bases from V and 5 from J, leaving 10 bases between them. CDR1 and CDR2 from the germline V gene are SNHLY and FYNNEI. This CDR3 spans 13 amino acids. Libraries were prepared by immunoSEQ multiplex PCR; TCRdb keeps only in-frame clonotypes and omits some of them. The data contain around 360,000 clones, 70% to 90% of them seen just once; the ten biggest clones take up roughly 2%. The source of this sequence is a man in his forties in a cohort exposed to, infected with or recovered from COVID-19 (not recorded which). This chain joins TRBV2 and TRBJ2-2; a weak D match, TRBD2 (6 bases). The sequenced sample was PBMCs or T cells enriched from blood (not recorded which). The CDR3 sequence: CASRARETGELFF. The CDR3 region has the DNA TGTGCCAGCAGGGCCCGGGAGACCGGGGAGCTGTTTTTT.